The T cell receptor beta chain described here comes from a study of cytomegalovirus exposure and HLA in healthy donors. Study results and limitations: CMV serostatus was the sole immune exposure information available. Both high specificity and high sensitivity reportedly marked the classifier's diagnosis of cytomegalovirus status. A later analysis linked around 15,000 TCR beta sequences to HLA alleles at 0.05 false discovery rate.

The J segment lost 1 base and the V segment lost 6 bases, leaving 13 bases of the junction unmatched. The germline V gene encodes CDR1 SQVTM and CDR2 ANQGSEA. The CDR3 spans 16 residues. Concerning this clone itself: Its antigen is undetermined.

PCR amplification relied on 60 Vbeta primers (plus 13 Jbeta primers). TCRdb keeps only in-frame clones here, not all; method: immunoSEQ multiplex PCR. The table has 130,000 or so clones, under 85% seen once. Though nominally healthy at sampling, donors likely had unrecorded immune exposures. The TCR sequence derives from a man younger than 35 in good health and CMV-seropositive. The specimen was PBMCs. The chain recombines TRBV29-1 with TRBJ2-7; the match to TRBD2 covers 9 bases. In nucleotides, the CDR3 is TGCAGCGTGAGAATGGACTATAGCGGGAGATCCTACGAGCAGTACTTC. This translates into CSVRMDYSGRSYEQYF.